These 25 T cell receptor beta chains share one sample of origin, sequenced in a study of T cells after yellow fever vaccination. TCRdb called the 5' RACE reads again in MiXCR, with one record for every CDR3 protein. Of about 320,000 distinct CDR3 sequences listed, around 4.4% are singletons. Here the sequenced sample was PBMCs, taken 15 days after the yellow fever booster vaccination. These receptors all come from a man between 18 and 35 years old who received the YFV17D yellow fever vaccine.

This clonotype was seen at least ten times. V usage is TRBV3-1 and J usage is TRBJ2-3; 7 bases fit TRBD2. J lost 1 base, V lost 3 bases, and 4 bases had no gene match. The CDR3 is made up of 15 amino acids. Germline assignment: CDR1 LGHDT and CDR2 YNNKEL (reference sequence). The CDR3 region is CASSHVAGGTDTQYF. DNA for the CDR3: TGTGCCAGCAGCCATGTAGCGGGTGGCACAGATACGCAGTATTTT.

The chain employs TRBV12-3 or TRBV12-4 and TRBJ2-5, with 11 bases matching TRBD2. This CDR3 has 15 residues. Trimming cost V 7 bases and J 5 bases; bases outside gene matches: 9. The CDR3 DNA reads TGTGCCAGCACCGATGGACTAGCGGGCGGCGAGACCCAGTACTTC. It translates to CASTDGLAGGETQYF.

This clonotype was observed at least ten times. This chain uses TRBV5-1 with TRBJ2-3; no reliable D call. Trimming cost V 1 base and J 2 bases, with 14 bases left between them. CDR1 SGHRS and CDR2 YFSETQ come from the germline V gene. This CDR3 is 16 amino acids long. This chain's CDR3 is CASSLLPGLHTDTQYF. CDR3 in DNA: TGCGCCAGCAGCTTGTTACCGGGTCTCCACACAGATACGCAGTATTTT. The whole variable domain, filled in from reference TRBV5-1 and TRBJ2-3, reads KAGVTQTPRYLIKTRGQQVTLSCSPISGHRSVSWYQQTPGQGLQFLFEYFSETQRNKGNFPGRFSGRQFSNSRSEMNVSTLELGDSALYLCASSLLPGLHTDTQYFGPGTRLTVL.

This clonotype was observed many times. The chain uses TRBV10-2 and TRBJ2-5, with a possible D match to TRBD2 (5 bases). This CDR3 spans 12 amino acids. The germline gives CDR1 WSHSY, CDR2 SAAADI. V lost 4 bases, J lost 4 bases, and 7 bases lay in between. This chain's CDR3 is CASSAGGETQYF. In DNA form, the CDR3 reads TGCGCCAGCAGTGCCGGAGGAGAGACCCAGTACTTC.

Many counts were recorded for this clonotype. CDR3 coding DNA: TGCAGTGCTAGACAAGGGACGGTGAACACTGAAGCTTTCTTT. Translating it yields CSARQGTVNTEAFF. The rearrangement joins TRBV20-1 to TRBJ1-1; weak D call: TRBD1 (5 bases). CDR3 size: 14 residues. The germline V and J ends were trimmed by 2 bases and 0 bases, with 10 bases remaining between them. CDR1 and CDR2 (germline): DFQATT, SNEGSKA (reference sequence).

This clonotype was counted many times. The chain combines TRBV7-9 with TRBJ2-3; a weak D match, TRBD1 (7 bases). V was shortened by 11 bases and J by 4 bases, with 16 bases between the two germline ends. CDR1 is SEHNR and CDR2 is FQNEAQ in the germline V gene (reference sequence). The CDR3 has 13 amino acids. The CDR3 DNA reads as TGTGCCTTCGAGGAGGGGGCCTCAGATACGCAGTATTTT. Translation gives CAFEEGASDTQYF.

This clonotype was seen more than once but under ten times. The V call is TRBV11-2, the J call TRBJ1-2; perhaps TRBD1 as D (5 bases). The germline gives CDR1 SGHAT, CDR2 FQNNGV. The V end lost 4 bases, the J end lost 6 bases, and 18 bases lay between the germline ends. This CDR3 has 15 residues. CDR3 nucleotides: TGTGCCAGCAGCTCGATCGGGGGGAACGAAGATGGCTACACCTTC. It encodes CASSSIGGNEDGYTF.

This chain connects TRBV19 to TRBJ2-2; no reliable D call. The CDR3 is 14 amino acids. The germline gives CDR1 LNHDA, CDR2 SQIVND (reference sequence). V was cut by 7 bases and J by 0 bases, with 9 bases left in between. CDR3: CASNPKPNTGELFF. As DNA, the CDR3 is TGTGCCAGTAATCCAAAACCGAACACCGGGGAGCTGTTTTTT.

The chain combines TRBV18 with TRBJ1-6, with D maybe TRBD1 (5 bases). This CDR3 has 14 amino acids. V was shortened by 2 bases and J by 8 bases, with 10 bases between the two germline ends. Germline loops: CDR1 KGHSH, CDR2 LQKENI. The CDR3 bases are TGTGCCAGCTCACCAGGAGGGGACCATTCACCCCTCCACTTT. Translated, it gives CASSPGGDHSPLHF.

A few counts support this clonotype. This chain joins TRBV3-1 and TRBJ2-7, with TRBD1 matching 9 bases. There are 16 residues in the CDR3. Germline CDR1 is LGHDT and CDR2 is YNNKEL (reference sequence). The V and J ends lost 3 bases and 4 bases, in that order; junction bases with no gene match: 10. The chain's CDR3 is CASSHPAGTGNYEQYF. CDR3 bases: TGTGCCAGCAGCCACCCCGCCGGGACAGGGAATTACGAGCAGTACTTC.

This clonotype was detected only a few times. This chain links TRBV4-1 with TRBJ2-6, with a weak D call TRBD2 (6 bases). Germline V lookup: CDR1 MGHRA, CDR2 YSYEKL. V was trimmed by 6 bases and J by 12 bases, leaving 15 bases between them. This CDR3 contains 13 residues. CDR3 DNA sequence: TGCGCCAGCAGTCGGGACTTGGAAGGCGTCCTGACTTTC. This gives the protein CASSRDLEGVLTF.

V is TRBV5-1 and J is TRBJ1-5; D gene unclear. Trimming shortened V by 2 bases and J by 4 bases, and 10 bases separated the two germline ends. The CDR3 is 14 residues long. The V gene's germline CDR1 is SGHRS and CDR2 YFSETQ. The CDR3 DNA reads as TGCGCCAGCAGCTTATTTCCGGGTAATCAGCCCCAGCATTTT. Translating it yields CASSLFPGNQPQHF.

There are many counts of this clonotype. The chain is built from TRBV12-3 or TRBV12-4 and TRBJ1-4, with TRBD1 as a possible D gene (5 bases). This CDR3 is built from 13 residues. Trimming removed 3 bases from V and 8 bases from J, with 10 bases in between. The CDR3 region is CASSFGGKEKLFF. The CDR3 region has the DNA TGTGCCAGCAGTTTCGGGGGGAAGGAAAAACTGTTTTTT.

V usage is TRBV30 and J usage is TRBJ2-7, with 7 positions matching TRBD2. V shed 2 bases and J 3 bases; nucleotides not matched to a gene: 10. Germline V gene sequence: CDR1 GTSNPN, CDR2 SVGIG (reference sequence). The CDR3 contains 15 residues. The CDR3 is CAWSSGSGTYYEQYF. The CDR3 DNA follows: TGTGCCTGGAGTAGTGGCAGCGGGACCTACTACGAGCAGTACTTC.

This clonotype was seen many times. The chain joins TRBV7-8 to TRBJ2-3; D call uncertain. Germline values: CDR1 SGHVS, CDR2 FQNEAQ. The CDR3 extends over 12 amino acids. Trimming cost V 3 bases and J 4 bases, with 5 bases left between them. CDR3 bases: TGTGCCAGCAGCTTTGGGGCAGATACGCAGTATTTT. Protein product: CASSFGADTQYF.

This clonotype was counted at least ten times. The chain combines TRBV12-3 or TRBV12-4 with TRBJ2-2; a weak D match, TRBD2 (6 bases). The CDR3 has 15 amino acids. V lost 5 bases to trimming and J lost 2 bases, with 12 bases between them. DNA for the CDR3: TGTGCCAGCAGTGACGGGACTTTCAACACCGGGGAGCTGTTTTTT. It yields the protein CASSDGTFNTGELFF.

This clonotype was counted ten times or more. The chain combines TRBV6-1 with TRBJ2-3; D possibly corresponds to TRBD1 (5 bases). CDR1 is MNHNS, CDR2 SASEGT, per germline. V was trimmed by 4 bases and J by 6 bases, leaving 17 bases between them. The CDR3 runs to 15 residues. The CDR3 sequence is CASSGKGQGWDTQYF. The CDR3 nucleotides are TGTGCCAGCAGTGGCAAAGGCCAGGGATGGGATACGCAGTATTTT.

In DNA form, the CDR3 reads TGCGCCAGCAGCTTCGGGACAGCGCTGGGAAACACCATATATTTT. Protein sequence: CASSFGTALGNTIYF. V gene TRBV5-1 combines with J gene TRBJ1-3; 7 bases map to TRBD1. CDR3 size: 15 residues. CDR1 and CDR2 (germline): SGHRS, YFSETQ. Unmatched junction bases numbered 6, after V lost 2 bases and J lost 4 bases.

This clonotype was observed a handful of times. CDR3: CASSSPGANTGELFF. The CDR3 coding sequence is TGTGCCAGCAGTTCGCCGGGGGCCAACACCGGGGAGCTGTTTTTT. This rearrangement joins TRBV12-3 or TRBV12-4 to TRBJ2-2, with D possibly called TRBD1 or TRBD2 (6 bases each). This CDR3 region has 15 residues. V was cut by 4 bases and J by 2 bases, with 11 bases left in between.

This clonotype was counted only a few times. V is TRBV7-9 and J is TRBJ2-3, with D uncertain. V dropped 5 bases and J dropped 4 bases, with 10 bases sitting between them. CDR1 SEHNR and CDR2 FQNEAQ come from the germline V gene (reference sequence). This CDR3 comprises 13 residues. CDR3 in amino acids: CASSAETPDTQYF. CDR3 coding DNA: TGTGCCAGCAGCGCCGAGACTCCAGATACGCAGTATTTT.

This clonotype was recorded many times. The J gene is TRBJ2-7, the V gene TRBV5-5; D possibly corresponds to TRBD2 (5 bases). Trimming shortened V by 4 bases and J by 2 bases, and 10 bases separated the two germline ends. The V gene's germline CDR1 is SGHKS and CDR2 YYEKEE (reference sequence). This CDR3 is built from 13 residues. The CDR3 coding sequence is TGTGCCAGCAGCATAGGAGGAACCTACGAGCAGTACTTC. It encodes CASSIGGTYEQYF.

This clonotype was counted only a few times. The V and J genes are TRBV7-3 and TRBJ2-3, with D possibly being TRBD2 (6 bases). Trimming cost V 5 bases and J 5 bases, with 17 bases left between them. This CDR3 has 15 amino acids. Germline CDR1 and CDR2: SGHTA and FQGTGA. CDR3 DNA: TGTGCCAGCAGCCCCGGAGGGCAACATATAGATACGCAGTATTTT. It encodes CASSPGGQHIDTQYF.

This clonotype was detected ten times or more. The CDR3 loop reads CASSFGGGQPQHF. DNA for the CDR3: TGTGCCAGCAGCTTTGGGGGTGGCCAGCCCCAGCATTTT. The chain joins TRBV7-2 to TRBJ1-5; TRBD1 is a possible D gene (5 bases). Germline CDR1 is SGHTA and CDR2 is FQGNSA. The CDR3 is 13 amino acids. Deletions cut 3 bases from V and 7 bases from J, with 10 bases between.

This clonotype turned up a few times. This chain uses TRBV20-1 with TRBJ1-5; D is perhaps TRBD1 (6 bases). Germline CDR1 reads DFQATT; CDR2 reads SNEGSKA (reference sequence). The V gene lost 0 bases and the J gene lost 3 bases, with 12 bases spanning the gap. The CDR3 runs 15 residues. The CDR3 DNA sequence: TGCAGTGCTAGAGAAATTCAGGGGAACAATCAGCCCCAGCATTTT. This encodes CSAREIQGNNQPQHF.

In this sample, this clonotype turned up a few times. J is TRBJ1-4 and V is TRBV3-1, with D possibly TRBD1 on 5 matching bases. V was pared by 4 bases and J by 6 bases, with 18 bases between. The CDR3 is 16 residues long. Germline V gene data show CDR1 as LGHDT and CDR2 as YNNKEL (reference sequence). CDR3 sequence (DNA): TGTGCCAGCAGCCCTGATGGCGGCAGGGCGTATGAAAAACTGTTTTTT. Residues: CASSPDGGRAYEKLFF. The variable domain in full, with the rest retrieved from reference TRBV3-1 and TRBJ1-4, is DTAVSQTPKYLVTQMGNDKSIKCEQNLGHDTMYWYKQDSKKFLKIMFSYNNKELIINETVPNRFSPKSPDKAHLNLHINSLELGDSAVYFCASSPDGGRAYEKLFFGSGTQLSVL.